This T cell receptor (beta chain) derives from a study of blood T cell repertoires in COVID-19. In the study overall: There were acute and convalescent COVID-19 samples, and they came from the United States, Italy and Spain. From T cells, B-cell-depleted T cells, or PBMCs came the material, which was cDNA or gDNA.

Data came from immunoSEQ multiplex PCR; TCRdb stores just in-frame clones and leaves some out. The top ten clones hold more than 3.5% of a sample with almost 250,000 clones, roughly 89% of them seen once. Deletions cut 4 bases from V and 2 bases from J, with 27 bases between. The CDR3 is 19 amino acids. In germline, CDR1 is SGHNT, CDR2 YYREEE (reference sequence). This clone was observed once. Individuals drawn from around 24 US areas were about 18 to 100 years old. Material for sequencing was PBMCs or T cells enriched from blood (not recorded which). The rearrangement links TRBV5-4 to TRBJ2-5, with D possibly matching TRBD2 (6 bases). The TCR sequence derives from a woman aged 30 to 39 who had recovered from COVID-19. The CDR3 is CASSPLPRAVFREQETQYF. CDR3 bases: TGTGCCAGCAGCCCCCTACCTAGAGCGGTTTTTCGGGAGCAAGAGACCCAGTACTTC. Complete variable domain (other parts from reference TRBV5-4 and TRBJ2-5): ETGVTQSPTHLIKTRGQQVTLRCSSQSGHNTVSWYQQALGQGPQFIFQYYREEENGRGNFPPRFSGLQFPNYSSELNVNALELDDSALYLCASSPLPRAVFREQETQYFGPGTRLLVL.